This TCR beta chain came from a study of cytomegalovirus exposure and HLA in healthy donors. The CDR3 is 15 residues long. Germline V gene sequence: CDR1 SEHNR, CDR2 FQNEAQ (reference sequence). PCR involved 60 Vbeta and 13 Jbeta primers. The table came from immunoSEQ multiplex PCR; TCRdb's copy has only in-frame clones and leaves some out. This table holds more than 95,000 clones, around 74% found once. The sample consisted of PBMCs. This TCR derives from a woman between 18 and 29 years old in good health and CMV-seronegative. The rearrangement joins TRBV7-9 to TRBJ2-5, with 10 bases fitting TRBD2. The J call is in doubt because the DNA end fits TRBJ2-7 better. CDR3 amino acids: CASSPGLAPSYEQYF. The DNA for the CDR3 is TGTGCCAGCAGCCCGGGACTAGCGCCTTCCTACGAGCAGTACTTC.